This T cell receptor (beta chain) derives from a study of blood T cells in healthy people across ages. Study observations and caveats: Any changes in expanded clonotypes were possibly confounded, as donor CMV status remained unknown.

Primers used in a second PCR of about 6 to 11 cycles were a sample-barcoded 5' primer and a J-beta primer mix. Through a template-switch adaptor with 12 random nucleotides, each cDNA molecule received a tag. TCRdb re-called the 5' RACE reads with MiXCR, one entry per CDR3 protein. The sample includes about 570,000 distinct CDR3 sequences, roughly a quarter of them seen just once. The CDR3 totals 15 residues. CDR1 is MNHEY, CDR2 SMNVEV, per germline (reference sequence). Trimming removed 2 bases from V and 2 bases from J, with 11 bases in between. On this clonotype: The target antigen is unknown.

Another study also made use of these data, one on T cells of mothers and their children. From that study: A few healthy Caucasian mothers, along with their six children, were the donors.

The receptor comes from a boy aged 2 to 10 in good health. The chain has TRBV27 and TRBJ2-3; no clear D gene. The sequenced sample was blood. In DNA form, the CDR3 reads TGTGCCAGCAGTTTACTGGGCGGTGCCACAGATACGCAGTATTTT. Translation gives CASSLLGGATDTQYF.